The TCR beta chain described here comes from a study of neoadjuvant anti-PD-1 for oral cavity cancer. Overall study findings and caveats: Only a few patients per response group were TCR-analyzed; validation needed.

CDR3 length equals 14 residues. V was trimmed by 1 base and J by 0 bases, leaving 4 bases between them. Germline-derived CDR1 and CDR2 are SGHVS and FNYEAQ. The patients had HPV-negative, locally advanced oral cavity squamous cell carcinoma. Clones were read by immunoSEQ multiplex PCR, and TCRdb kept only the in-frame ones, dropping some. This sample has 80,000 to 95,000 clones; roughly four fifths occur once, and the top ten carry 3% to 3.5%. With regard to this clone: Its antigen is unidentified.

The sequences come from PBMCs, collected before nivolumab (anti-PD-1) treatment. This receptor was identified in a person aged 35-79 years with oral cavity squamous cell carcinoma. The V and J genes are TRBV7-6 and TRBJ1-3; no clear D gene. The CDR3 sequence: CASSLGNSGNTIYF. Here the CDR3 DNA reads TGTGCCAGCAGCTTAGGAAACTCTGGAAACACCATATATTTT. Drawing the rest from reference TRBV7-6 and TRBJ1-3, the complete variable domain is GAGVSQSPRYKVTKRGQDVALRCDPISGHVSLYWYRQALGQGPEFLTYFNYEAQQDKSGLPNDRFSAERPEGSISTLTIQRTEQRDSAMYRCASSLGNSGNTIYFGEGSWLTVV.